Presented here are 23 T cell receptor beta chains from one specimen sequenced in a study of CD8 T cells in Susac syndrome. Random hexamers were used to reverse transcribe roughly 0.45 to 1 ug of RNA. TCRdb re-analysed the immunoSEQ multiplex PCR reads in MiXCR, keeping a single row per CDR3 protein. The sample records hundreds of thousands of distinct CDR3 sequences, about 95% being singletons. Input material: CD4+ T cells from PBMCs. The source is a human donor with multiple sclerosis.

The chain joins TRBV29-1 to TRBJ2-6; D remains unclear. The CDR3 covers 13 residues. CDR1 and CDR2 from the germline V gene are SQVTM and ANQGSEA. The ends were cut back, 4 bases at V and 0 bases at J, with 4 bases in the middle. This chain's CDR3 is CSVGVSGANVLTF. In nucleotides, the CDR3 is TGCAGCGTTGGAGTCTCTGGGGCCAACGTCCTGACTTTC.

This sequence joins TRBV20-1 and TRBJ1-2; no clear D gene. In germline, CDR1 is DFQATT, CDR2 SNEGSKA (reference sequence). This CDR3 has 15 residues. Here the CDR3 reads CIGLGEGRANYGYTF. The DNA of the CDR3 is TGCATCGGCCTCGGGGAGGGAAGGGCTAACTATGGCTACACCTTC.

J is TRBJ2-3 and V is TRBV20-1, with 9 bases fitting TRBD2. The CDR3 consists of 15 residues. CDR1 DFQATT and CDR2 SNEGSKA come from the germline V gene (reference sequence). V lost 5 bases to trimming and J lost 6 bases; unmatched junction nucleotides: 12. The CDR3 region has the DNA TGCAGTGCTCAGCTGGGCGGGGGGGGCCAGGATACGCAGTATTTT. Its translation is CSAQLGGGGQDTQYF.

This chain links TRBV29-1 with TRBJ1-2; D remains unclear. This CDR3 has 14 amino acids. Trimming took off 3 bases at V and 5 bases at J, with 16 bases between the two ends. The V gene's germline CDR1 is SQVTM and CDR2 ANQGSEA. The CDR3 DNA reads TGCAGCGTTGATATGGGAGCTCCTAGGTATGGCTACACCTTC. This gives the protein CSVDMGAPRYGYTF. The whole variable domain, filled in from reference TRBV29-1 and TRBJ1-2, reads SAVISQKPSRDICQRGTSLTIQCQVDSQVTMMFWYRQQPGQSLTLIATANQGSEATYESGFVIDKFPISRPNLTFSTLTVSNMSPEDSSIYLCSVDMGAPRYGYTFGSGTRLTVV.

V and J are TRBV5-1 and TRBJ1-4, with D perhaps matching TRBD1 (5 bases). The CDR3 loop spans 14 amino acids. Trimming removed 3 bases from V and 5 bases from J, with 11 bases in between. In germline, CDR1 is SGHRS, CDR2 YFSETQ. In nucleotides, the CDR3 is TGCGCCAGCAGCTCCGGGACGGGAAATGAAAAACTGTTTTTT. It codes for CASSSGTGNEKLFF.

The chain combines TRBV29-1 with TRBJ1-1; 9 nucleotides agree with TRBD1. V shed 6 bases, J shed 5 bases, and the junction held 16 bases outside the gene matches. From germline, CDR1 is SQVTM and CDR2 ANQGSEA. The CDR3 contains 16 residues. CDR3 region: CSVEVGTGCGGTEAFF. The CDR3 nucleotides are TGCAGCGTGGAGGTCGGGACAGGGTGCGGTGGGACTGAAGCTTTCTTT. Using reference TRBV29-1 and TRBJ1-1 for the parts outside the CDR3, the full variable domain is SAVISQKPSRDICQRGTSLTIQCQVDSQVTMMFWYRQQPGQSLTLIATANQGSEATYESGFVIDKFPISRPNLTFSTLTVSNMSPEDSSIYLCSVEVGTGCGGTEAFFGQGTRLTVV.

V gene TRBV27 combines with J gene TRBJ2-7; tentative D call: TRBD2 (5 bases). Germline V gene data show CDR1 as MNHEY and CDR2 as SMNVEV (reference sequence). The ends were cut back, 5 bases at V and 0 bases at J, with 11 bases in the middle. This CDR3 comprises 14 residues. CDR3 DNA: TGTGCCAGCAGTCAAGGGAGCCTCTCCTACGAGCAGTACTTC. It is translated as CASSQGSLSYEQYF.

The chain links TRBV3-1 to TRBJ1-6, with D uncertain. Germline V gives CDR1 LGHDT, CDR2 YNNKEL (reference sequence). Trimming took 1 base from V and 5 from J, leaving 6 bases between them. This CDR3 comprises 14 residues. CDR3 loop: CASSQVLNNSPLHF. The CDR3 DNA reads TGTGCCAGCAGCCAAGTCCTGAATAATTCACCCCTCCACTTT.

The chain has TRBV3-1 and TRBJ1-2; D possibly corresponds to TRBD1 (5 bases). CDR1 is LGHDT, CDR2 YNNKEL, per germline (reference sequence). This CDR3 region has 15 residues. V was shortened by 2 bases and J by 8 bases, with 18 bases between the two germline ends. CDR3 sequence: CASSQRPLDKGGYTF. The CDR3 DNA reads as TGTGCCAGCAGCCAACGACCATTAGACAAGGGGGGCTACACCTTC.

The chain couples TRBV4-2 to TRBJ1-1; 8 positions match TRBD1. CDR3 length: 15 residues. V lost 1 base, J lost 4 bases, and 5 bases stayed unmatched. Germline loops: CDR1 LGHNA, CDR2 YNFKEQ. The CDR3 reads CASSQVQGAPTEAFF. CDR3 DNA: TGTGCCAGCAGCCAAGTTCAGGGGGCGCCCACTGAAGCTTTCTTT.

The chain links TRBV7-3 to TRBJ2-5; 10 bases fit TRBD1. The CDR3 has 15 residues. Germline lookup yields CDR1 SGHTA and CDR2 FQGTGA. V shed 5 bases and J 4 bases; nucleotides not matched to a gene: 7. The CDR3: CASSRAGQGGETQYF. CDR3 coding DNA: TGTGCCAGCAGCAGGGCTGGACAGGGGGGAGAGACCCAGTACTTC.

The chain carries TRBV20-1 and TRBJ1-1; D call uncertain. CDR3 length equals 14 residues. CDR1 is DFQATT, CDR2 SNEGSKA, per germline (reference sequence). Trimming took 0 bases from V and 1 from J, leaving 9 bases between them. The CDR3 spells CSAREGQKNTEAFF. CDR3 bases: TGCAGTGCTAGAGAAGGGCAGAAGAACACTGAAGCTTTCTTT.

The chain combines TRBV27 with TRBJ1-6; D not certain. The CDR3 is made up of 14 amino acids. Germline CDR1 is MNHEY and CDR2 is SMNVEV (reference sequence). V was shortened by 5 bases and J by 9 bases, with 14 bases between the two germline ends. CDR3 loop: CASSTDLPGSPLHF. In nucleotides, the CDR3 is TGTGCCAGCAGTACGGACTTGCCAGGTTCACCCCTCCACTTT.

The chain is built from TRBV3-1 and TRBJ2-7; D gene uncertain. Trimming stripped 3 bases from V and 6 bases from J, with 12 bases between. CDR3 length: 13 amino acids. Germline lookup yields CDR1 LGHDT and CDR2 YNNKEL (reference sequence). The DNA for the CDR3 is TGTGCCAGCAGCCACGCCAGCTCGGGCGAGCAGTACGTC. It is translated as CASSHASSGEQYV.

This clonotype has only a few counts. The J gene is TRBJ1-1, the V gene TRBV27, with a weak D call TRBD1 (6 bases). Germline values: CDR1 MNHEY, CDR2 SMNVEV (reference sequence). The CDR3 consists of 13 residues. V lost 3 bases to trimming and J lost 4 bases, with 9 bases between them. CDR3 nucleotide sequence: TGTGCCAGCAGTTTTAGGGGGATCACTGAAGCTTTCTTT. Translation gives CASSFRGITEAFF.

The chain has TRBV20-1 and TRBJ1-1, with D perhaps matching TRBD1 (6 bases). CDR3 length: 14 residues. Germline CDR1 is DFQATT and CDR2 is SNEGSKA (reference sequence). Trimming stripped 5 bases from V and 6 bases from J, with 19 bases between. In DNA form, the CDR3 reads TGCAGTGCTCTGCTTAAGGGGGGGGCCTCTGAAGCTTTCTTT. This gives the protein CSALLKGGASEAFF.

V usage is TRBV3-1 and J usage is TRBJ2-3; 7 bases fit TRBD2. The CDR3 spans 16 residues. CDR1 is LGHDT and CDR2 is YNNKEL in the germline V gene (reference sequence). Trimming at V came to 1 base and at J to 6 bases, leaving 10 bases not matched to a gene. The DNA of the CDR3 is TGTGCCAGCAGCCAAGCTTCGGGGAGGGAGGCTGATACGCAGTATTTT. It yields the protein CASSQASGREADTQYF.

The sample holds a few counts of this clonotype. The rearrangement joins TRBV3-1 to TRBJ2-5; no firm D call. This CDR3 is built from 14 residues. The germline gives CDR1 LGHDT, CDR2 YNNKEL (reference sequence). Trimming shortened V by 4 bases and J by 3 bases, and 12 bases separated the two germline ends. The CDR3 protein is CASSPEDLKETQYF. The CDR3 region has the DNA TGTGCCAGCAGCCCGGAAGACTTGAAAGAGACCCAGTACTTC.

The chain recombines TRBV5-6 with TRBJ2-3, with D perhaps matching TRBD2 (5 bases). Trimming stripped 3 bases from V and 0 bases from J, with 17 bases between. The CDR3 loop spans 17 amino acids. The germline gives CDR1 SGHDT, CDR2 YYEEEE. DNA for the CDR3: TGTGCCAGCAGCTACCCCGGGGTTCCGCCTAGCACAGATACGCAGTATTTT. The encoded protein is CASSYPGVPPSTDTQYF. Variable domain in full (rest from reference TRBV5-6 and TRBJ2-3): DAGVTQSPTHLIKTRGQQVTLRCSPKSGHDTVSWYQQALGQGPQFIFQYYEEEERQRGNFPDRFSGHQFPNYSSELNVNALLLGDSALYLCASSYPGVPPSTDTQYFGPGTRLTVL.

The V gene is TRBV20-1, the J gene TRBJ2-5, with D tentatively TRBD1 or TRBD2 (5 bases each). Trimming left V 3 bases short and J 7 bases short, with 12 bases between. Looked up from germline, CDR1 is DFQATT and CDR2 is SNEGSKA (reference sequence). This CDR3 has 12 residues. The CDR3 bases are TGCAGTGCTAGGAAGGGTGGGGGGACCCAGTACTTC. Amino acid sequence: CSARKGGGTQYF.

CDR3 region: CATSSRSLDNEQFF. CDR3 sequence (DNA): TGTGCCACCAGCAGCCGCAGCCTTGACAATGAGCAGTTCTTC. The chain employs TRBV15 and TRBJ2-1; D not resolved. The CDR3 sequence is 14 residues long. The germline gives CDR1 LNHNV, CDR2 YYDKDF (reference sequence). Trimming removed 3 bases from V and 5 bases from J, with 11 bases in between.

V is TRBV7-2 and J is TRBJ1-4; TRBD1 is a possible D gene (5 bases). This CDR3 region has 13 residues. Per germline, CDR1 SGHTA and CDR2 FQGNSA. V lost 3 bases and J 8 bases, leaving 10 bases between the germline ends. For the CDR3, the DNA is TGTGCCAGCAGCTTGGCAGGGAACGAAAAACTGTTTTTT. Translation gives CASSLAGNEKLFF.

The rearrangement joins TRBV12-3 or TRBV12-4 to TRBJ1-1, with 9 bases fitting TRBD1. The CDR3 is 12 amino acids. The V segment lost 9 bases and the J segment 6 bases; nucleotides outside the gene matches: 5. This chain's CDR3 is CASGQGWAEAFF. In nucleotides, the CDR3 is TGTGCCAGTGGACAGGGGTGGGCTGAAGCTTTCTTT.